This TCR beta chain stems from a study of identifying expanded T cells in peripheral blood. This CDR3 comprises 14 residues. Germline V gene sequence: CDR1 SGHNT, CDR2 YYREEE (reference sequence). V dropped 4 bases and J dropped 0 bases, with 11 bases sitting between them. Assay: immunoSEQ multiplex PCR; the TCRdb copy retains only in-frame clones and omits some. The sample lists about 80,000 clones; 65% to 85% were seen once. The material sequenced was blood. The chain is built from TRBV5-4 and TRBJ2-7; D gene unclear. This receptor was taken from a person between 18 and 70 years old in good health. The CDR3 DNA follows: TGTGCCAGCAGCCCCTCCTCGACCTCCTACGAGCAGTACTTC. This translates into CASSPSSTSYEQYF.